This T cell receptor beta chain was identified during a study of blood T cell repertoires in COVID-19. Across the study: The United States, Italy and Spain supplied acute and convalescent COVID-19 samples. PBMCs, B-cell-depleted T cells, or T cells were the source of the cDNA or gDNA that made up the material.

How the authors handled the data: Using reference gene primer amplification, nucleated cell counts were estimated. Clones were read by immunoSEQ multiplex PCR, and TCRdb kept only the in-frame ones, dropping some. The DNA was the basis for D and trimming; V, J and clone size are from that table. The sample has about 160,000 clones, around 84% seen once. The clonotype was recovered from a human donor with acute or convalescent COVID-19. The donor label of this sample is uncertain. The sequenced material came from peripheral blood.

For the CDR3, the DNA is TGTGCCTCAGACAGGGGAGTTTACAATGAGCAGTTCTTC. Its translation is CASDRGVYNEQFF. This rearrangement joins TRBV12-3 or TRBV12-4 to TRBJ2-1; 8 nucleotides agree with TRBD1. V shed 11 bases, J shed 4 bases, and the junction held 7 bases outside the gene matches. This CDR3 has 13 residues.